The 31 T cell receptor beta chains below were found in one sample sequenced in a study of chemoradiotherapy in HPV16-positive cancers. Here immunoSEQ multiplex PCR was the method, and the copy in TCRdb shows in-frame clones only, minus some. This sample carries about 5,400 clones, about 85% of them seen once, and the ten largest clones take 9% to 10%. The specimen was tumor tissue, collected from a patient who underwent chemoradiotherapy. All receptors come from a human donor with HPV-associated anogenital cancer.

The chain is built from TRBV5-1 and TRBJ2-5; D is ambiguous. Trimming removed 0 bases from V and 0 bases from J, with 9 bases in between. The germline V gene has CDR1 SGHRS and CDR2 YFSETQ. The CDR3 runs to 15 residues. The CDR3 DNA is TGCGCCAGCAGCTTGGGGAGTGGCTACCAAGAGACCCAGTACTTC. As protein: CASSLGSGYQETQYF.

The chain links TRBV11-2 to TRBJ2-1; 8 nucleotides align to TRBD1. V was clipped by 2 bases and J by 2 bases; unmatched bases: 2. CDR1 and CDR2 from the germline V gene are SGHAT and FQNNGV. The CDR3 has 15 amino acids. The CDR3 nucleotides read TGTGCCAGCAGCTTAACACAGGGGGCCTACAATGAGCAGTTCTTC. It specifies CASSLTQGAYNEQFF. The full variable domain, in which reference TRBV11-2 and TRBJ2-1 provide the parts outside the CDR3, is EAGVAQSPRYKIIEKRQSVAFWCNPISGHATLYWYQQILGQGPKLLIQFQNNGVVDDSQLPKDRFSAERLKGVDSTLKIQPAKLEDSAVYLCASSLTQGAYNEQFFGPGTRLTVL.

The DNA for the CDR3 is TGTGCCAGCAGCTTGACTAGCGGGGGCCCGTACACCGGGGAGCTGTTTTTT. It specifies CASSLTSGGPYTGELFF. The chain employs TRBV11-2 and TRBJ2-2; 12 bases are shared with TRBD2. V gave up 3 bases and J gave up 3 bases; unmatched junction bases: 5. From germline, CDR1 is SGHAT and CDR2 FQNNGV. CDR3 length: 17 amino acids.

The chain uses TRBV9 and TRBJ1-5; D is unresolved. Trimming left V 5 bases short and J 7 bases short, with 10 bases between. Germline CDR1 is SGDLS and CDR2 is YYNGEE. The CDR3 consists of 12 residues. CDR3 DNA: TGTGCCAGCAGGGGCCTTGAACAGCCCCAGCATTTT. As protein: CASRGLEQPQHF.

The chain has TRBV5-4 and TRBJ2-2; the D is unclear. Trimming took off 3 bases at V and 5 bases at J, with 17 bases between the two ends. The germline CDR1 and CDR2 sequences are SGHNT and YYREEE (reference sequence). The CDR3 contains 16 residues. The CDR3 DNA reads TGTGCCAGCAGCTCCGATGATTCGTTCTCTACCGGGGAGCTGTTTTTT. It yields the protein CASSSDDSFSTGELFF.

This chain uses TRBV21-1 with TRBJ2-1; no check of the table's D call, TRBD2, against the DNA was made. TRBV21-1 has pseudogene status. This CDR3 has 13 amino acids. Here the CDR3 DNA reads TGTGCCCTAGCGGGGGTGTCCTACAATGAGCAGTTCTTC. Amino acid sequence: CALAGVSYNEQFF.

This chain links TRBV7-9 with TRBJ1-4; maybe TRBD1 (5 bases). CDR3 length: 19 amino acids. V lost 0 bases and J 7 bases, leaving 24 bases between the germline ends. Germline CDR1 reads SEHNR; CDR2 reads FQNEAQ (reference sequence). CDR3 in amino acids: CASSLALQASGQLGEKLFF. The CDR3 DNA sequence: TGTGCCAGCAGCTTAGCCTTACAGGCCTCCGGGCAACTAGGTGAAAAACTGTTTTTT. Drawing the rest from reference TRBV7-9 and TRBJ1-4, the complete variable domain is DTGVSQNPRHKITKRGQNVTFRCDPISEHNRLYWYRQTLGQGPEFLTYFQNEAQLEKSRLLSDRFSAERPKGSFSTLEIQRTEQGDSAMYLCASSLALQASGQLGEKLFFGSGTQLSVL.

The chain links TRBV7-9 to TRBJ2-2; TRBD1 might be the D (6 bases). CDR1 is SEHNR, CDR2 FQNEAQ, per germline (reference sequence). Trimming cost V 5 bases and J 1 base, with 14 bases left between them. This CDR3 has 16 residues. The CDR3 DNA follows: TGTGCCAGCAGCCAAAACAGGGCACGGAACACCGGGGAGCTGTTTTTT. Translation: CASSQNRARNTGELFF. The full variable domain, its missing parts supplied by reference TRBV7-9 and TRBJ2-2, is DTGVSQNPRHKITKRGQNVTFRCDPISEHNRLYWYRQTLGQGPEFLTYFQNEAQLEKSRLLSDRFSAERPKGSFSTLEIQRTEQGDSAMYLCASSQNRARNTGELFFGEGSRLTVL.

This clone was found a few times. The gene calls are TRBV15 and TRBJ2-3, with 7 nucleotides matching TRBD1. The V gene end was trimmed by 1 base and the J gene end by 1 base; junction bases not matched to a gene: 8. The germline V gene encodes CDR1 LNHNV and CDR2 YYDKDF (reference sequence). The length of the CDR3 is 17 residues. DNA of the CDR3: TGTGCCACCAGCAGAGGACAGGGCGCGCAGGGCACAGATACGCAGTATTTT. Residues: CATSRGQGAQGTDTQYF.

This chain joins TRBV30 and TRBJ1-2; the D is unclear. The CDR3 length is 13 residues. Germline lookup yields CDR1 GTSNPN and CDR2 SVGIG (reference sequence). With 2 bases removed from V and 4 bases from J, the gap between germline ends came to 11 bases. CDR3 bases: TGTGCCTGGAGTAAGGACGGATCCTATGGCTACACCTTC. Amino acids: CAWSKDGSYGYTF.

The chain joins TRBV20-1 to TRBJ1-2; D is ambiguous. Deletions cut 1 base from V and 5 bases from J, with 5 bases between. CDR3 length equals 11 residues. Germline CDR1 and CDR2: DFQATT and SNEGSKA (reference sequence). The CDR3 protein is CSARAGYGYTF. CDR3 sequence (DNA): TGCAGTGCTAGAGCCGGGTATGGCTACACCTTC.

This clone was found a few times. J is TRBJ1-1 and V is TRBV5-4; 11 bases line up with TRBD1. Germline V gene data show CDR1 as SGHNT and CDR2 as YYREEE (reference sequence). With V trimmed by 4 bases and J by 4 bases, 9 bases remained unmatched. The CDR3 length is 16 residues. The DNA for the CDR3 is TGTGCCAGCAGCAAAGGACAGGGGGCGACGGGCACTGAAGCTTTCTTT. Protein sequence: CASSKGQGATGTEAFF. The variable domain in full, completed from reference TRBV5-4 and TRBJ1-1, reads ETGVTQSPTHLIKTRGQQVTLRCSSQSGHNTVSWYQQALGQGPQFIFQYYREEENGRGNFPPRFSGLQFPNYSSELNVNALELDDSALYLCASSKGQGATGTEAFFGQGTRLTVV.

This chain links TRBV5-1 with TRBJ2-1, with a weak D call TRBD2 (5 bases). Trimming took 3 bases from V and 10 from J, leaving 26 bases between them. This CDR3 is 17 amino acids long. CDR1 SGHRS and CDR2 YFSETQ come from the germline V gene. CDR3 nucleotides: TGCGCCAGCAGCTCGTCGTCGGCAGGACTTGAGAGGAGGGAGCAGTTCTTC. As protein: CASSSSSAGLERREQFF.

This clone was seen once. The rearrangement joins TRBV19 to TRBJ1-1; 10 bases line up with TRBD1. Looked up from germline, CDR1 is LNHDA and CDR2 is SQIVND (reference sequence). The CDR3 spans 16 residues. The V segment lost 6 bases and the J segment 3 bases; nucleotides outside the gene matches: 10. CDR3 protein: CASRGGTGASDTEAFF. The CDR3 nucleotides read TGTGCCAGTAGGGGAGGGACAGGGGCGTCGGACACTGAAGCTTTCTTT.

The V gene is TRBV11-2, the J gene TRBJ2-2; D is perhaps TRBD1 or TRBD2 (5 bases each). V was clipped by 0 bases and J by 2 bases, with 19 bases between them. The germline gives CDR1 SGHAT, CDR2 FQNNGV. The CDR3 sequence is 19 residues long. Here the CDR3 DNA reads TGTGCCAGCAGCTTAGAACTGGCGGCTAGCAGGGTTAACACCGGGGAGCTGTTTTTT. Its translation is CASSLELAASRVNTGELFF.

V gene TRBV5-1 combines with J gene TRBJ2-1, with 10 bases identical to TRBD2. Germline loops: CDR1 SGHRS, CDR2 YFSETQ. The CDR3 runs 14 residues. V lost 2 bases to trimming and J lost 5 bases; unmatched junction nucleotides: 1. CDR3 bases: TGCGCCAGCAGCTTCACTAGCGGGAACAATGAGCAGTTCTTC. Its translation is CASSFTSGNNEQFF.

The V gene is TRBV7-2, the J gene TRBJ1-2; no firm D call. The CDR3 has 13 residues. With 0 bases removed from V and 3 bases from J, the gap between germline ends came to 5 bases. The V gene's germline CDR1 is SGHTA and CDR2 FQGNSA. As DNA, the CDR3 is TGTGCCAGCAGCTTAGCGCCGGACTATGGCTACACCTTC. Its translation is CASSLAPDYGYTF.

The chain has TRBV11-2 and TRBJ2-5, with a possible D match to TRBD1 (6 bases). This CDR3 spans 15 amino acids. CDR1 is SGHAT, CDR2 FQNNGV, per germline. Trimming stripped 3 bases from V and 1 base from J, with 12 bases between. The CDR3 loop is CASSFNRAPQETQYF. CDR3 DNA sequence: TGTGCCAGCAGCTTCAACAGGGCCCCCCAAGAGACCCAGTACTTC. Full variable domain (missing parts from reference TRBV11-2 and TRBJ2-5): EAGVAQSPRYKIIEKRQSVAFWCNPISGHATLYWYQQILGQGPKLLIQFQNNGVVDDSQLPKDRFSAERLKGVDSTLKIQPAKLEDSAVYLCASSFNRAPQETQYFGPGTRLLVL.

This chain links TRBV27 with TRBJ1-1; 7 bases map to TRBD1. Trimming removed 6 bases from V and 7 bases from J; junction bases left unmatched: 11. This CDR3 has 14 amino acids. Germline CDR1 reads MNHEY; CDR2 reads SMNVEV (reference sequence). The DNA of the CDR3 is TGTGCCAGCAGGACAGGGACGAACATTGGTGAAGCTTTCTTT. Protein: CASRTGTNIGEAFF.

The chain joins TRBV18 to TRBJ2-1; D is perhaps TRBD1 or TRBD2 (6 bases each). Germline assignment: CDR1 KGHSH and CDR2 LQKENI. The CDR3 totals 18 residues. The V gene lost 3 bases and the J gene lost 4 bases, with 22 bases spanning the gap. CDR3 bases: TGTGCCAGCTCACCGATGCCCTTTTTCGGGGGCATGTACAATGAGCAGTTCTTC. Its translation is CASSPMPFFGGMYNEQFF.

This chain links TRBV30 with TRBJ2-5; D perhaps matches TRBD2 (5 bases). The CDR3 consists of 15 residues. Trimming left V 2 bases short and J 2 bases short, with 15 bases between. Germline CDR1 GTSNPN, CDR2 SVGIG (reference sequence). The CDR3 sequence: CAWSPVGVPQETQYF. In DNA form, the CDR3 reads TGTGCCTGGAGTCCCGTGGGAGTTCCACAAGAGACCCAGTACTTC.

This rearrangement joins TRBV7-9 to TRBJ2-3; 7 bases line up with TRBD1. The germline V gene has CDR1 SEHNR and CDR2 FQNEAQ (reference sequence). J was trimmed by 2 bases and V by 2 bases; bases with no gene match: 4. The CDR3 spans 15 residues. CDR3 nucleotide sequence: TGTGCCAGCAGCTTATTAGGGGGCAACACAGATACGCAGTATTTT. Translated: CASSLLGGNTDTQYF.

The rearrangement links TRBV7-9 to TRBJ1-2; D gene uncertain. CDR3 length equals 16 residues. CDR1 is SEHNR, CDR2 FQNEAQ, per germline (reference sequence). V lost 2 bases and J 4 bases, leaving 17 bases between the germline ends. This CDR3 reads CASSLQGWEGVYGYTF. The DNA of the CDR3 is TGTGCCAGCAGCTTACAAGGCTGGGAGGGTGTCTATGGCTACACCTTC.

The V call is TRBV27, the J call TRBJ2-5; 9 nucleotides align to TRBD1. The CDR3 covers 14 residues. Unmatched junction bases numbered 3, after V lost 4 bases and J lost 3 bases. Germline V CDR1 and CDR2: MNHEY, SMNVEV (reference sequence). The DNA for the CDR3 is TGTGCCAGCAGTTCGGGACAGGGAAAAGAGACCCAGTACTTC. Translated: CASSSGQGKETQYF.

The chain recombines TRBV5-4 with TRBJ2-2; a weak D match, TRBD1 (6 bases). This CDR3 has 13 residues. CDR1 is SGHNT, CDR2 YYREEE, per germline (reference sequence). V lost 6 bases to trimming and J lost 4 bases, with 10 bases between them. The CDR3 DNA reads TGTGCCAGCAACAGGGAGAGCACCGGGGAGCTGTTTTTT. Its protein product is CASNRESTGELFF.

This chain uses TRBV18 with TRBJ1-5, with D maybe TRBD1 (5 bases). Germline V gives CDR1 KGHSH, CDR2 LQKENI. This CDR3 has 18 residues. V was clipped by 3 bases and J by 0 bases, with 18 bases between them. The CDR3 spells CASSPTGKTDGSNQPQHF. The CDR3 region has the DNA TGTGCCAGCTCACCCACCGGTAAGACAGACGGTAGCAATCAGCCCCAGCATTTT.

This chain joins TRBV27 and TRBJ1-1; D remains ambiguous. Trimming removed 2 bases at V and 7 bases at J, with 11 bases between. Germline V gene lookup returns CDR1 MNHEY and CDR2 SMNVEV (reference sequence). This CDR3 is built from 13 residues. CDR3 region: CASSLRQENEAFF. The CDR3 DNA reads as TGTGCCAGCAGTTTACGGCAGGAGAATGAAGCTTTCTTT.

The J gene is TRBJ1-4, the V gene TRBV2; the D is unclear. This CDR3 has 14 amino acids. With 6 bases removed from V and 0 bases from J, the gap between germline ends came to 8 bases. Per germline, CDR1 SNHLY and CDR2 FYNNEI. The CDR3 DNA is TGTGCCAGCAGAGCAGGATCAACTAATGAAAAACTGTTTTTT. Encoded protein: CASRAGSTNEKLFF.

V and J are TRBV19 and TRBJ1-2; D is ambiguous. Germline V lookup: CDR1 LNHDA, CDR2 SQIVND (reference sequence). This CDR3 has 12 residues. Trimming pared 8 bases from V and 2 bases from J, leaving 9 bases between. CDR3: CASYRVNYGYTF. CDR3 coding DNA: TGTGCCAGTTACCGGGTAAACTATGGCTACACCTTC.

The chain links TRBV29-1 to TRBJ2-2; D unclear. The V gene's germline CDR1 is SQVTM and CDR2 ANQGSEA. This CDR3 is 13 amino acids long. Trimming pared 6 bases from V and 5 bases from J, leaving 13 bases between. The CDR3, as DNA: TGCAGCGTAGTTAAAAAAGGAACCGGGGAGCTGTTTTTT. Its translation is CSVVKKGTGELFF.

The chain has TRBV7-9 and TRBJ1-4, with a possible D match to TRBD1 (6 bases). The CDR3 totals 16 residues. Germline V gives CDR1 SEHNR, CDR2 FQNEAQ (reference sequence). The V end lost 1 base, the J end lost 8 bases, and 17 bases lay between the germline ends. The CDR3: CASSLGSGTMSEKLFF. For the CDR3, the DNA is TGTGCCAGCAGCTTAGGTTCCGGGACAATGAGCGAAAAACTGTTTTTT.